What follows are 23 T cell receptor beta chains derived from one specimen sequenced in a study of blood T cell repertoires in COVID-19. Libraries were prepared by immunoSEQ multiplex PCR; TCRdb keeps only in-frame clonotypes and omits some of them. The sample lists 380,000 or so clones, roughly 90% occurring once. Sequences were obtained from PBMCs or T cells enriched from blood (not recorded which). The receptors come from a woman between 40 and 50 years old with acute COVID-19.

The J gene is TRBJ1-2, the V gene TRBV23-1, with D maybe TRBD1 (6 bases). TRBV23-1 is recorded as an ORF, its role being uncertain. The CDR3 covers 18 residues. Trimming shortened V by 0 bases and J by 6 bases, and 23 bases separated the two germline ends. CDR3 protein: CASSQSSEPQGVLNGYTF. Here the CDR3 DNA reads TGCGCCAGCAGTCAATCCTCCGAACCACAGGGAGTACTCAATGGCTACACCTTC.

The chain links TRBV6-1 to TRBJ1-5, with D perhaps matching TRBD1 (5 bases). This CDR3 is built from 16 residues. The V end was cut by 0 bases, the J end by 6 bases, with 15 bases between. Germline V gene lookup returns CDR1 MNHNS and CDR2 SASEGT. CDR3 in DNA: TGTGCCAGCAGTGAAGCCGTGGGGCCGTTGAGTCAGCCCCAGCATTTT. The encoded protein is CASSEAVGPLSQPQHF.

This clone was detected once. The chain combines TRBV6-1 with TRBJ1-1; a weak D match, TRBD1 (5 bases). The germline V gene has CDR1 MNHNS and CDR2 SASEGT. CDR3 length: 14 amino acids. Trimming removed 7 bases at V and 1 base at J, with 13 bases between. The CDR3 bases are TGTGCCAGCACCAGACAGCCCGAGAACACTGAAGCTTTCTTT. Translated, it gives CASTRQPENTEAFF.

The gene calls are TRBV9 and TRBJ2-2; D is unresolved. Germline V gene lookup returns CDR1 SGDLS and CDR2 YYNGEE. Deletions cut 0 bases from V and 3 bases from J, with 12 bases between. CDR3 length: 16 amino acids. CDR3: CASSVGANRYTGELFF. CDR3 bases: TGTGCCAGCAGCGTAGGGGCAAACCGGTACACCGGGGAGCTGTTTTTT.

This chain links TRBV11-3 with TRBJ1-1; a weak D match, TRBD1 (5 bases). There are 13 residues in the CDR3. Trimming removed 6 bases at V and 1 base at J, with 9 bases between. From germline, CDR1 is SGHNT and CDR2 YENEEA. CDR3 sequence (DNA): TGTGCCAGCAGTTGGACACCGAACACTGAAGCTTTCTTT. Translated, it gives CASSWTPNTEAFF.

The chain has TRBV9 and TRBJ2-7, with D perhaps matching TRBD2 (6 bases). Germline CDR1 and CDR2: SGDLS and YYNGEE. CDR3 length equals 18 residues. Trimming cost V 3 bases and J 0 bases, with 22 bases left between them. As DNA, the CDR3 is TGTGCCAGCAGCGCGGGGGATTTGTTCGGGGGAAGCTCCTACGAGCAGTACTTC. Amino acid sequence: CASSAGDLFGGSSYEQYF.

Turning to this clone: A much larger clone is a single base away; this may be a read error. The chain uses TRBV27 and TRBJ1-6; no firm D call. Germline V gene data show CDR1 as MNHEY and CDR2 as SMNVEV (reference sequence). Trimming removed 3 bases from V and 7 bases from J, with 4 bases in between. This CDR3 contains 12 residues. CDR3 amino acids: CASSFGNSPLHF. CDR3 bases: TGTGCCAGCAGTTTCGGGAATTCACCCCTCCACTTT.

This clone was detected once. V is TRBV7-6 and J is TRBJ1-6, with TRBD1 matching 9 bases. The CDR3 length is 15 residues. Per germline, CDR1 SGHVS and CDR2 FNYEAQ. J gave up 9 bases and V 6 bases, and 9 bases lay outside the gene matches. CDR3 nucleotides: TGTGCCAGCAGGAAAAGACAGGGGGGACGTTCACCCCTCCACTTT. As protein: CASRKRQGGRSPLHF.

The J gene is TRBJ1-5, the V gene TRBV6-1; the match to TRBD1 covers 12 bases. CDR1 MNHNS and CDR2 SASEGT come from the germline V gene. CDR3 length: 17 amino acids. The V gene end was trimmed by 3 bases and the J gene end by 2 bases; junction bases not matched to a gene: 5. This CDR3 reads CASSDRDRGLGNQPQHF. In DNA, the CDR3 is TGTGCCAGCAGTGACCGGGACAGGGGGCTCGGCAATCAGCCCCAGCATTTT.

A remark on this clone: Other DNA sequences of this sample code for an identical CDR3. The J gene is TRBJ2-7, the V gene TRBV7-9; 7 nucleotides match TRBD2. The CDR3 consists of 13 residues. Looked up from germline, CDR1 is SEHNR and CDR2 is FQNEAQ (reference sequence). V was pared by 5 bases and J by 1 base, with 2 bases of the junction left unmatched. As DNA, the CDR3 is TGTGCCAGCAGCCCCGGGGGGTCCTACGAGCAGTACTTC. Translation gives CASSPGGSYEQYF.

This clone was seen just once. This chain uses TRBV3-1 (or the pseudogene TRBV3-2) with TRBJ2-2; TRBD2 aligns across 11 bases. CDR1 LGHDT and CDR2 YNNKEL come from the germline V gene (reference sequence). V gave up 6 bases and J gave up 9 bases; unmatched junction bases: 6. The CDR3 has 14 amino acids. The chain's CDR3 is CASRVAGGPRELFF. The CDR3 region has the DNA TGTGCCAGCAGGGTAGCGGGGGGGCCTCGGGAGCTGTTTTTT.

The rearrangement joins TRBV19 to TRBJ1-6, with TRBD1 matching 7 bases. CDR3 length: 13 residues. Germline V lookup: CDR1 LNHDA, CDR2 SQIVND (reference sequence). J lost 3 bases, V lost 9 bases, and 2 bases had no gene match. CDR3 residues: CASRTGYNSPLHF. The DNA of the CDR3 is TGTGCCAGCCGGACAGGCTATAATTCACCCCTCCACTTT.

The chain uses TRBV7-9 and TRBJ2-3, with 9 bases that match TRBD1. With V trimmed by 7 bases and J by 3 bases, 5 bases remained unmatched. The CDR3 has 14 amino acids. Looked up from germline, CDR1 is SEHNR and CDR2 is FQNEAQ (reference sequence). The CDR3 DNA reads TGTGCCAGCATCCGGGACAGGGAAACAGATACGCAGTATTTT. It encodes CASIRDRETDTQYF.

V and J are TRBV19 and TRBJ1-1; 10 bases are a match to TRBD1. With 7 bases clipped from V and 1 base from J, the junction kept 6 bases outside the gene matches. The germline CDR1 and CDR2 sequences are LNHDA and SQIVND (reference sequence). The CDR3 is made up of 15 amino acids. The CDR3 coding sequence is TGTGCCAGTAACTACCGGGACAGGGGGAACACTGAAGCTTTCTTT. Translation: CASNYRDRGNTEAFF.

The chain carries TRBV2 and TRBJ2-7; D unresolved. Germline V lookup: CDR1 SNHLY, CDR2 FYNNEI. This CDR3 contains 15 residues. Trimming took off 3 bases at V and 0 bases at J, with 12 bases between the two ends. CDR3 in DNA: TGTGCCAGCAGTGATAGACGGCCTAGCTCCTACGAGCAGTACTTC. This codes for CASSDRRPSSYEQYF.

The rearrangement links TRBV2 to TRBJ2-5; 10 bases agree with TRBD2. This CDR3 has 15 amino acids. J was trimmed by 5 bases and V by 8 bases; bases with no gene match: 11. Germline V lookup: CDR1 SNHLY, CDR2 FYNNEI. In DNA form, the CDR3 reads TGTGCCAGCCATAAGCGGGGGGGCCTCTTTGAGACCCAGTACTTC. As protein: CASHKRGGLFETQYF.

The chain combines TRBV4-1 with TRBJ2-1, with TRBD2 identical over 10 bases. The germline V gene encodes CDR1 MGHRA and CDR2 YSYEKL. The V gene end was trimmed by 0 bases and the J gene end by 4 bases; junction bases not matched to a gene: 6. The CDR3 extends over 17 amino acids. The CDR3: CASSQEVASGGYNEQFF. The CDR3 nucleotides read TGCGCCAGCAGCCAAGAAGTGGCTAGCGGGGGATACAATGAGCAGTTCTTC.

J is TRBJ2-2 and V is TRBV12-3 or TRBV12-4; D is ambiguous. The CDR3 covers 12 residues. Trimming shortened V by 3 bases and J by 4 bases, and 3 bases separated the two germline ends. In DNA form, the CDR3 reads TGTGCCAGCAGTTTGGCCACCGGGGAGCTGTTTTTT. Translation: CASSLATGELFF.

This clone was observed a single time. V and J are TRBV7-8 and TRBJ1-5; possibly TRBD1 for D (6 bases). V was shortened by 5 bases and J by 5 bases, with 10 bases between the two germline ends. The CDR3 has 13 residues. From germline, CDR1 is SGHVS and CDR2 FQNEAQ. This CDR3 is CASSQDRYQPQHF. DNA of the CDR3: TGTGCCAGCAGCCAGGACAGATATCAGCCCCAGCATTTT.

This clone was seen just once. The rearrangement joins TRBV20-1 to TRBJ2-1, with D tentatively TRBD2 (6 bases). The CDR3 runs 11 residues. Germline assignment: CDR1 DFQATT and CDR2 SNEGSKA (reference sequence). V was trimmed by 2 bases and J by 13 bases, leaving 12 bases between them. The CDR3 region is CSARSGGSQFF. CDR3 bases: TGCAGTGCTAGATCCGGGGGTTCTCAGTTCTTC.

The chain joins TRBV5-8 to TRBJ1-5; TRBD1 aligns across 11 bases. The CDR3 runs 15 residues. The V gene's germline CDR1 is SGHTS and CDR2 YDEGEE. J gave up 6 bases and V 0 bases, and 2 bases lay outside the gene matches. The CDR3 spells CASSLGTGGSQPQHF. CDR3 nucleotides: TGTGCCAGCAGCTTGGGGACAGGGGGCTCTCAGCCCCAGCATTTT.

The chain is built from TRBV6-5 and TRBJ1-2; 8 nucleotides align to TRBD1. Germline V gene sequence: CDR1 MNHEY, CDR2 SVGAGI. This CDR3 contains 13 residues. The ends lost 6 bases at V and 8 bases at J; junction bases unmatched: 8. The CDR3 protein is CASRSDRAGGYTF. The CDR3 DNA reads as TGTGCCAGCAGATCGGACAGGGCCGGGGGCTACACCTTC.

This clone was recorded only once. The genes are TRBV3-1 (or the pseudogene TRBV3-2) and TRBJ2-7, with TRBD1 matching 7 bases. V lost 4 bases and J lost 6; bases outside the gene matches: 27. Germline V lookup: CDR1 LGHDT, CDR2 YNNKEL (reference sequence). The CDR3 consists of 20 residues. CDR3 coding DNA: TGTGCCAGCAGCCTTTGGGACAGCCATCAACGACCATCATCCACCACCGAGCAGTACTTC. Translation: CASSLWDSHQRPSSTTEQYF.